The T cell receptor (beta chain) described here comes from a study of blood T cells in healthy people across ages. Then a second PCR, running roughly 6 to 11 cycles, was carried out with a sample-barcoded 5' primer and a J-beta primer mix. MiXCR, applied by TCRdb to the 5' RACE reads, yields one record per CDR3 protein. Of around 780,000 distinct CDR3 sequences detected, around a quarter appear once; the ten largest clones hold about 3%. Germline V gene lookup returns CDR1 ENHRY and CDR2 SYGVKD. V shed 3 bases and J 4 bases; nucleotides not matched to a gene: 4. This CDR3 is built from 15 residues. These data also featured in a second study, about T cells of mothers and their children. That source notes: Extracted RNA, in its entirety, went into cDNA synthesis at about 1.5 ug per 15 ul.

Sequencing was carried out using blood. The TCR was taken from a boy younger than 18 in good health. V gene TRBV10-3 combines with J gene TRBJ2-7; 12 bases map to TRBD1. The CDR3, as DNA: TGTGCCATCAGTGATTCGGGACAGGGGGCTTACGAGCAGTACTTC. Amino acids: CAISDSGQGAYEQYF.